Each of the 25 T cell receptor beta chains below was sequenced from the same sample in a study of neurological immune-mediated disorders. MiXCR was run by TCRdb on the 5' RACE reads, yielding one entry per CDR3 protein. The sample holds tens of thousands of distinct CDR3 sequences, 3% to 4% seen once. Specimen: PBMCs. These receptors were taken from a man aged 25 to 40 with multiple sclerosis.

This clonotype was seen at least ten times. The chain uses TRBV5-1 and TRBJ1-2; a possible D gene is TRBD1 (6 bases). Germline V CDR1 and CDR2: SGHRS, YFSETQ. With 4 bases removed from V and 2 bases from J, the gap between germline ends came to 18 bases. This CDR3 is built from 16 residues. CDR3 residues: CASSPSYRDINYGYTF. The CDR3 DNA sequence: TGCGCCAGCAGCCCCTCCTACCGGGACATAAACTATGGCTACACCTTC.

Ten or more counts support this clonotype. V gene TRBV7-2 combines with J gene TRBJ1-6, with 9 bases identical to TRBD1. Germline assignment: CDR1 SGHTA and CDR2 FQGNSA. The CDR3 spans 15 residues. V gave up 3 bases and J gave up 9 bases; unmatched junction bases: 6. CDR3 sequence: CASSFAGTGRSPLHF. Here the CDR3 DNA reads TGTGCCAGCAGCTTTGCCGGGACAGGGCGTTCACCCCTCCACTTT. The whole variable domain, remainder taken from reference TRBV7-2 and TRBJ1-6, is GAGVSQSPSNKVTEKGKDVELRCDPISGHTALYWYRQSLGQGLEFLIYFQGNSAPDKSGLPSDRFSAERTGGSVSTLTIQRTQQEDSAVYLCASSFAGTGRSPLHFGNGTRLTVT.

This clonotype was recorded at least ten times. CDR3 protein: CAISESGSVEAFF. The CDR3 bases are TGTGCCATCAGTGAATCGGGTTCGGTTGAAGCTTTCTTT. The gene calls are TRBV10-3 and TRBJ1-1; D is undetermined. The germline V gene has CDR1 ENHRY and CDR2 SYGVKD. Trimming removed 3 bases from V and 7 bases from J, with 12 bases in between. The CDR3 runs 13 residues.

In its sample, this clonotype was seen a few times. One end of the junction is discordant with germline, which a read error may explain. The CDR3 sequence: CSASRGRNQPQNF. DNA of the CDR3: TGCAGTGCTTCCCGGGGCCGCAATCAGCCCCAGAATTTT. The rearrangement links TRBV20-1 to TRBJ1-5, with D maybe TRBD1 (5 bases). The CDR3 sequence is 13 residues long. CDR1 and CDR2 from the germline V gene are DFQATT and SNEGSKA (reference sequence).

Ten or more counts support this clonotype. The chain employs TRBV20-1 and TRBJ2-2; TRBD2 aligns across 8 bases. This CDR3 has 16 residues. Per germline, CDR1 DFQATT and CDR2 SNEGSKA (reference sequence). The ends lost 4 bases at V and 1 base at J; junction bases unmatched: 8. The CDR3 loop is CSAIIPTSGNTGELFF. The CDR3 DNA reads as TGCAGTGCTATAATTCCCACTAGCGGGAACACCGGGGAGCTGTTTTTT.

This clonotype showed up many times. The V call is TRBV12-3 or TRBV12-4, the J call TRBJ1-5; D uncertain. The CDR3 is 13 amino acids. V lost 0 bases to trimming and J lost 4 bases, with 4 bases between them. CDR3 region: CASSLARNQPQHF. In DNA form, the CDR3 reads TGTGCCAGCAGTTTAGCCAGAAATCAGCCCCAGCATTTT.

At least ten counts were recorded for this clonotype. This chain joins TRBV12-3 or TRBV12-4 and TRBJ2-7; a possible D gene is TRBD1 (6 bases). This CDR3 contains 15 residues. Deletions cut 1 base from V and 4 bases from J, with 14 bases between. The CDR3 DNA sequence: TGTGCCAGCAGTTTAGTCGGCAGGGGAATGTACGAGCAGTACTTC. Encoded protein: CASSLVGRGMYEQYF.

This clonotype was seen at least ten times. This chain uses TRBV5-1 with TRBJ2-3; maybe TRBD2 (6 bases). CDR1 SGHRS and CDR2 YFSETQ come from the germline V gene. This CDR3 has 16 amino acids. Trimming left V 6 bases short and J 2 bases short, with 19 bases between. This CDR3 is CASTPRRGSYTDTQYF. The CDR3 DNA reads TGCGCCAGCACCCCCCGGCGGGGTAGCTACACAGATACGCAGTATTTT.

This clonotype has just a few counts. This chain links TRBV11-2 with TRBJ1-1; D is unresolved. CDR1 SGHAT and CDR2 FQNNGV come from the germline V gene. V lost 0 bases, J lost 9 bases, and 8 bases lay in between. The CDR3 has 12 amino acids. DNA of the CDR3: TGTGCCAGCAGCTTAGATGGGTCGAAAGCTTTCTTT. This gives the protein CASSLDGSKAFF. Looking up the rest from reference TRBV11-2 and TRBJ1-1 gives the full variable domain: EAGVAQSPRYKIIEKRQSVAFWCNPISGHATLYWYQQILGQGPKLLIQFQNNGVVDDSQLPKDRFSAERLKGVDSTLKIQPAKLEDSAVYLCASSLDGSKAFFGQGTRLTVV.

In its sample, this clonotype was seen many times. The rearrangement uses TRBV3-1 and TRBJ2-1, with no clear D. This CDR3 has 18 amino acids. V was clipped by 1 base and J by 0 bases, with 16 bases between them. Germline V CDR1 and CDR2: LGHDT, YNNKEL (reference sequence). In DNA form, the CDR3 reads TGTGCCAGCAGCCAAGCCCCGGGCAGTCAGAGCTCCTACAATGAGCAGTTCTTC. It yields the protein CASSQAPGSQSSYNEQFF.

In this sample, this clonotype turned up many times. The V gene is TRBV6-5, the J gene TRBJ2-4; a weak D match, TRBD1 (6 bases). This CDR3 contains 17 residues. V was clipped by 0 bases and J by 1 base, with 13 bases between them. In germline, CDR1 is MNHEY, CDR2 SVGAGI. The CDR3 nucleotides are TGTGCCAGCAGTTACTCACAGGGCAATACCGCCAAAAACATTCAGTACTTC. This codes for CASSYSQGNTAKNIQYF.

This clonotype was observed a handful of times. The chain uses TRBV6-2 or TRBV6-3 and TRBJ1-4; 9 nucleotides match TRBD1. Germline lookup yields CDR1 MNHEY and CDR2 SVGEGT. The CDR3 is 15 amino acids. Trimming removed 7 bases from V and 8 bases from J; junction bases left unmatched: 11. The CDR3 DNA sequence: TGTGCCAGCACCGACGTAGGGACAGGGCGAGAAAAACTGTTTTTT. Encoded protein: CASTDVGTGREKLFF.

There are a few counts of this clonotype. CDR3 in DNA: TGTGCCAGCAGCCCGTTGGGGGGTGACTATGGCTACACCTTC. Its translation: CASSPLGGDYGYTF. V gene TRBV27 combines with J gene TRBJ1-2, with D maybe TRBD1 (5 bases). The germline gives CDR1 MNHEY, CDR2 SMNVEV (reference sequence). The CDR3 is 14 residues long. Trimming took off 6 bases at V and 3 bases at J, with 14 bases between the two ends.

Ten or more counts support this clonotype. The gene calls are TRBV9 and TRBJ1-1, with a possible D match to TRBD1 (6 bases). V shed 3 bases and J shed 11 bases, with 20 bases lying between them. Per the germline V gene, CDR1 is SGDLS and CDR2 is YYNGEE. The CDR3 spans 14 residues. CDR3 bases: TGTGCCAGCAGCGCCTCGGACAGCCCGTTTGTCGCTTTCTTT. It is translated as CASSASDSPFVAFF.

This clonotype has at least ten counts. The chain employs TRBV12-3 or TRBV12-4 and TRBJ1-5; D gene ambiguous. Trimming removed 6 bases at V and 2 bases at J, with 17 bases between. There are 16 residues in the CDR3. CDR3 sequence: CASRLGPDWGNQPQHF. The DNA for the CDR3 is TGTGCCAGCAGGCTCGGACCGGACTGGGGCAATCAGCCCCAGCATTTT.

This clonotype came up a few times. One junction end does not reproduce the germline sequence, and a read error may be involved. This chain joins TRBV12-3 or TRBV12-4 and TRBJ1-5; D perhaps matches TRBD1 (6 bases). CDR3 length equals 13 residues. This chain's CDR3 is CASSPTGNQPQNF. In DNA, the CDR3 is TGTGCCAGCAGTCCGACAGGTAATCAGCCCCAGAATTTT.

This clonotype came up many times. This rearrangement joins TRBV6-5 to TRBJ1-3; D possibly corresponds to TRBD1 (5 bases). Trimming removed 4 bases at V and 2 bases at J, with 9 bases between. The germline V gene has CDR1 MNHEY and CDR2 SVGAGI. CDR3 size: 14 residues. DNA for the CDR3: TGTGCCAGCAGTTTCCAGGGCGCTGGAAACACCATATATTTT. As protein: CASSFQGAGNTIYF.

At least ten counts were recorded for this clonotype. The gene calls are TRBV27 and TRBJ2-5; D is unresolved. Deletions cut 0 bases from V and 4 bases from J, with 6 bases between. The germline V gene encodes CDR1 MNHEY and CDR2 SMNVEV (reference sequence). The CDR3 is made up of 13 amino acids. The CDR3 DNA reads TGTGCCAGCAGTTTATCGAGAGTAGAGACCCAGTACTTC. Amino acid sequence: CASSLSRVETQYF.

This clonotype turned up a few times. The chain is built from TRBV5-1 and TRBJ1-1; no firm D call. The V gene's germline CDR1 is SGHRS and CDR2 YFSETQ. The V end lost 0 bases, the J end lost 4 bases, and 7 bases lay between the germline ends. This CDR3 contains 13 residues. The CDR3 protein is CASSLVLSTEAFF. Written as DNA, the CDR3 is TGCGCCAGCAGCTTGGTTTTGAGCACTGAAGCTTTCTTT.

This chain links TRBV19 with TRBJ2-1, with D uncertain. CDR3 length equals 12 residues. V was pared by 3 bases and J by 8 bases, with 8 bases between. CDR1 LNHDA and CDR2 SQIVND come from the germline V gene (reference sequence). This chain's CDR3 is CASSIEDDEQFF. Here the CDR3 DNA reads TGTGCCAGTAGTATCGAGGACGATGAGCAGTTCTTC. Variable domain in full (rest from reference TRBV19 and TRBJ2-1): DGGITQSPKYLFRKEGQNVTLSCEQNLNHDAMYWYRQDPGQGLRLIYYSQIVNDFQKGDIAEGYSVSREKKESFPLTVTSAQKNPTAFYLCASSIEDDEQFFGPGTRLTVL.

This clonotype was seen many times. The chain employs TRBV20-1 and TRBJ2-1, with TRBD1 matching over 7 bases. Trimming removed 6 bases from V and 0 bases from J; junction bases left unmatched: 5. The CDR3 has 14 amino acids. CDR1 and CDR2 from the germline V gene are DFQATT and SNEGSKA (reference sequence). The CDR3 protein is CSAAPGGSYNEQFF. The CDR3 DNA reads TGCAGTGCCGCCCCAGGGGGCTCCTACAATGAGCAGTTCTTC.

This clonotype is termed medium-sized. The CDR3 sequence: CASSLATGGQPQHF. The CDR3 DNA is TGTGCCAGCAGCTTAGCTACGGGAGGGCAGCCCCAGCATTTT. The rearrangement uses TRBV7-9 and TRBJ1-5; D unresolved. The CDR3 is 14 residues long. CDR1 and CDR2 (germline): SEHNR, FQNEAQ (reference sequence). The germline V and J ends were trimmed by 0 bases and 7 bases, with 10 bases remaining between them.

This clonotype was counted ten times or more. The chain couples TRBV28 to TRBJ2-5; a possible D gene is TRBD2 (5 bases). Trimming left V 10 bases short and J 0 bases short, with 18 bases between. The CDR3 length is 15 residues. Per germline, CDR1 MDHEN and CDR2 SYDVKM. CDR3 sequence reads: CATTPGKHDQETQYF. DNA of the CDR3: TGTGCCACCACTCCGGGAAAACACGACCAAGAGACCCAGTACTTC.

This clonotype was observed many times. CDR3: CASGGTANIDGYTF. The CDR3 DNA is TGTGCCAGCGGAGGGACAGCCAACATCGATGGCTACACCTTC. V and J are TRBV27 and TRBJ1-2, with TRBD1 matching over 7 bases. The CDR3 extends over 14 amino acids. V was pared by 8 bases and J by 6 bases, with 12 bases of the junction left unmatched. Germline assignment: CDR1 MNHEY and CDR2 SMNVEV (reference sequence).

This clonotype has ten or more counts. This rearrangement joins TRBV7-2 to TRBJ1-2; no clear D gene. The germline CDR1 and CDR2 sequences are SGHTA and FQGNSA. The CDR3 is made up of 12 amino acids. V was cut by 3 bases and J by 10 bases, with 12 bases left in between. CDR3 region: CASSFGQVDYTF. In DNA, the CDR3 is TGTGCCAGCAGCTTTGGGCAGGTGGACTACACCTTC.